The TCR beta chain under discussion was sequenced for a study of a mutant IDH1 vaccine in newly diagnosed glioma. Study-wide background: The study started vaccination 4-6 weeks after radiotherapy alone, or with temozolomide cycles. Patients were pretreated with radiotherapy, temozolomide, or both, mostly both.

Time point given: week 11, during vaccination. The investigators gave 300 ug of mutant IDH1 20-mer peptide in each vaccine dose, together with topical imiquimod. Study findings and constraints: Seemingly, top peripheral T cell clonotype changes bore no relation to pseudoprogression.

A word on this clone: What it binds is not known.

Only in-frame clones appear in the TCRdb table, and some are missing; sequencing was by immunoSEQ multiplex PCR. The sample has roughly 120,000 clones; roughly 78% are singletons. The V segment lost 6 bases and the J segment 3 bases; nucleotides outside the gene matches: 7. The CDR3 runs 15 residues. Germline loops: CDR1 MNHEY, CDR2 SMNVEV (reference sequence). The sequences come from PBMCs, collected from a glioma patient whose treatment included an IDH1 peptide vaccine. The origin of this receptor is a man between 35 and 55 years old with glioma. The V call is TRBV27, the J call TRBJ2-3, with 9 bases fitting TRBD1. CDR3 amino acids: CASRLSGQGTDTQYF. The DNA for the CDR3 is TGTGCCAGCAGGTTAAGCGGACAGGGGACAGATACGCAGTATTTT.